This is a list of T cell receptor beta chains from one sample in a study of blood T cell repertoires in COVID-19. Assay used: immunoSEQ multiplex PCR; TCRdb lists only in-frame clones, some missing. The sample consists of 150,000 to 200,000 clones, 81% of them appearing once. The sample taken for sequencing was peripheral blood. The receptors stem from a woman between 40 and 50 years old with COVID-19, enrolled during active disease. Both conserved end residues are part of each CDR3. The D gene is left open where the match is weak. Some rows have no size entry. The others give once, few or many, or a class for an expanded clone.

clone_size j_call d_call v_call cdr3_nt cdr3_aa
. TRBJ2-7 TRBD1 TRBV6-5 TGTGCCAGCAACCTAGAGGGACAGATTTCTTACGAGCAGTACTTC CASNLEGQISYEQYF
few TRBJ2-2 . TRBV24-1 TGTGCCACCAGTGATTTGGGAGGGGGCGACACCGGGGAGCTGTTTTTT CATSDLGGGDTGELFF
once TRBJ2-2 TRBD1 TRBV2 TGTGCCAGCAGTGAACCGACAGGGCACACCGGGGAGCTGTTTTTT CASSEPTGHTGELFF
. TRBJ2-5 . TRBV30 TGTGCCTGGAGTGTAGGAGGGCTGAAAGAGACCCAGTACTTC CAWSVGGLKETQYF
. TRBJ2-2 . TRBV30 TGTGCCTGGAGTGCCAGGGTAGCCGGGGAGCTGTTTTTT CAWSARVAGELFF
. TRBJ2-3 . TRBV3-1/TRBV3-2 TGTGCCAGCAGCCCCAGAGCGTTCACAGATACGCAGTATTTT CASSPRAFTDTQYF
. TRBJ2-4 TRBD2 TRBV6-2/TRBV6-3 TGTGCCAGCAGTTACTCGACAGGGACTAGCGGCATTCAGTACTTC CASSYSTGTSGIQYF
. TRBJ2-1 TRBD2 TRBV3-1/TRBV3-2 TGTGCCAGCAGCCTGATGGGGACTAGCGGGATCATGGACAATGAGCAGTTCTTC CASSLMGTSGIMDNEQFF
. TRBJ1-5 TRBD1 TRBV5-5 TGTGCCAGTCAGGGGGAGATGGGTCAGCCCCAGCATTTT CASQGEMGQPQHF
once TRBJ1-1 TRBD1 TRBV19 TGTGCCAGTAGTAGGACAGGGAACACTGAAGCTTTCTTT CASSRTGNTEAFF
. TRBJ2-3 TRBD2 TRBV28 TGTGCCAGCACCCCCGGGGGGAGCGGGAGTTTCCACACGCAGTATTTT CASTPGGSGSFHTQYF
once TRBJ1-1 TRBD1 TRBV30 TGTGCCTGGAGCGAAAGTACAGGGGGCGGTACTGAAGCTTTCTTT CAWSESTGGGTEAFF
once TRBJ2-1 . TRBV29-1 TGCAGCGCCGTCCTGCTCGGGGCGGGGCGTGTCAATGAGCAGTTCTTC CSAVLLGAGRVNEQFF
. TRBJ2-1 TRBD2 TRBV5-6 TGTGCCAGCAGCCCCTTTGACGGGAGGAGCAATGAGCAGTTCTTC CASSPFDGRSNEQFF
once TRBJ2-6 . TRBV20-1 TGCAGTGCTAGTAACATGGGACACGGAGGTTTTGTCCTGACTTTC CSASNMGHGGFVLTF
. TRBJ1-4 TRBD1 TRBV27 TGTGCCAGCAGTTTGAACAGGGGGTATGAAAAACTGTTTTTT CASSLNRGYEKLFF
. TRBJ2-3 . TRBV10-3 TGTGCCATCAGTGGAGAGTCAGATACGCAGTATTTT CAISGESDTQYF
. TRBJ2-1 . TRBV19 TGTGCCAGTAGTTCCGGACAGCGGCTGAATGAGCAGTTCTTC CASSSGQRLNEQFF
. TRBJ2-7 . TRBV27 TGTGCCAGCAGTTTATCCCTAAGTGGTTACGAGCAGTACTTC CASSLSLSGYEQYF
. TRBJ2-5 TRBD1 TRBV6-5 TGTGCCAGCAGTCTCCTCACGGGACAGCAAGAGACCCAGTACTTC CASSLLTGQQETQYF
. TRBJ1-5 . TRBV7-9 TGTGCCAGCAGCTTAAGTTTTCTACCCAATCAGCCCCAGCATTTT CASSLSFLPNQPQHF
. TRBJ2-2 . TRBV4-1 TGCGCCAGCAGCCAAGAAGACCCCCGAGGGAGCACCGGGGAGCTGTTTTTT CASSQEDPRGSTGELFF
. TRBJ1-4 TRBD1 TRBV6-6 TGTGCCAGCAGGTCGGACAGGGAGGAAAAACTGTTTTTT CASRSDREEKLFF
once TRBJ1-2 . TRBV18 TGTGCCAGCTCCCCTACTCAAACAGGAAACTATGGCTACACCTTC CASSPTQTGNYGYTF
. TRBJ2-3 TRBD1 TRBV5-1 TGCGCCAGCAGCCAGGGACAGGGGAGAGATACGCAGTATTTT CASSQGQGRDTQYF
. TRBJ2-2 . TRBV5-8 TGTGCCAGCAGCTTGGGACTCGGTTTAGGCACCGGGGAGCTGTTTTTT CASSLGLGLGTGELFF
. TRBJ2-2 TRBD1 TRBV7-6 TGTGCCAGCAGCCAGCGGGACAGGGGAAGGGCCGGGGAGCTGTTTTTT CASSQRDRGRAGELFF
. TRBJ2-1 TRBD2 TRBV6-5 TGTGCCAGCGTAGCGGGGAGCTACAATGAGCAGTTCTTC CASVAGSYNEQFF
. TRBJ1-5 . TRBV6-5 TGTGCCAGCAGTTACTCTCCAGGGATCCAGCCCCAGCATTTT CASSYSPGIQPQHF
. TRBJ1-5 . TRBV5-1 TGCGCCAGCAGCTTGTCCCCCAAGACCGGGGAGCCCCAGCATTTT CASSLSPKTGEPQHF
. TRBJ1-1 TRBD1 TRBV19 TGTGCCAGTGAACCGGGACAGGGGAGCACTGAAGCTTTCTTT CASEPGQGSTEAFF
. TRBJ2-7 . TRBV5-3 TGTGCCAGAAGCCCCCCGCCGATTGACAGGCTCGGCTACGAGCAGTACTTC CARSPPPIDRLGYEQYF
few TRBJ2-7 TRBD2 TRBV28 TGTGCCAGCAGTTTGAGCGGGAGATTCCACGAGCAGTACTTC CASSLSGRFHEQYF
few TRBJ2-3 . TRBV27 TGTGCCAGCAGTTTGTGGAGTCTAAGCACAGATACGCAGTATTTT CASSLWSLSTDTQYF
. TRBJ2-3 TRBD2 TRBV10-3 TGTGCCAGCAGCGGGAGTGCTATAACAGATACGCAGTATTTT CASSGSAITDTQYF
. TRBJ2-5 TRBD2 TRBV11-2 TGTGCCAGCAGCGTAACGGGACTAGCGGGAGGCCAAGAGACCCAGTACTTC CASSVTGLAGGQETQYF
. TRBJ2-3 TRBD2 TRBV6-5 TGTGCCAGCAGTTACGGGACTAGGGCAGATACGCAGTATTTT CASSYGTRADTQYF
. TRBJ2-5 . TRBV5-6 TGTGCCAGCAGCTTGGCTAACAGGGAAGAGACCCAGTACTTC CASSLANREETQYF